This T cell receptor beta chain was recorded in a study of cytomegalovirus exposure and HLA in healthy donors. Study-level background: Early released data comprised about 85 million unique TCRs from HLA-typed donors.

Amplification used 60 Vbeta primers and 13 Jbeta primers. Here immunoSEQ multiplex PCR was the method, and the copy in TCRdb shows in-frame clones only, minus some. The data hold roughly 170,000 clones, with more than 80% observed a single time. V was trimmed by 0 bases and J by 0 bases, leaving 5 bases between them. CDR1 and CDR2 (germline): MNHNS, SASEGT. CDR3 length equals 15 residues. The J gene is TRBJ1-4, the V gene TRBV6-1; D not resolved. The clonotype comes from a boy aged 10-17 years in good health and CMV-seronegative. Sequencing was performed on PBMCs. CDR3 region: CASSEAPATNEKLFF. The CDR3, as DNA: TGTGCCAGCAGTGAAGCCCCAGCAACTAATGAAAAACTGTTTTTT.